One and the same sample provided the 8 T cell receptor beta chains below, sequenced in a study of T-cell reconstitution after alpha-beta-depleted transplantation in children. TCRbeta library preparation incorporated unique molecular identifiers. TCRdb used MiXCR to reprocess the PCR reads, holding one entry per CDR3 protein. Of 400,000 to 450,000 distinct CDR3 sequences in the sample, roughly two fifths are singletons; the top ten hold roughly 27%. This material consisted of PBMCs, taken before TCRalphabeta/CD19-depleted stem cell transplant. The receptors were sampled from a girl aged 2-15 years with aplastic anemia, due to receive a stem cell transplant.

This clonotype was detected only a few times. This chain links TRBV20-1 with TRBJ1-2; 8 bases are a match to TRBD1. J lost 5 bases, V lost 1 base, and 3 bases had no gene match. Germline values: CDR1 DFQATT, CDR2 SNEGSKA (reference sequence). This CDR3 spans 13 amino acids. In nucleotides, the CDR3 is TGCAGTGCTAGAGTTGGGACAGGTTATGGCTACACCTTC. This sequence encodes CSARVGTGYGYTF.

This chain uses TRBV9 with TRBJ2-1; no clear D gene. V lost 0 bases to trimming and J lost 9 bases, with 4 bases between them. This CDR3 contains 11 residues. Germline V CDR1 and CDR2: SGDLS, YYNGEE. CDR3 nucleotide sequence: TGTGCCAGCAGCGTAGAAAGTGAGCAGTTCTTC. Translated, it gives CASSVESEQFF.

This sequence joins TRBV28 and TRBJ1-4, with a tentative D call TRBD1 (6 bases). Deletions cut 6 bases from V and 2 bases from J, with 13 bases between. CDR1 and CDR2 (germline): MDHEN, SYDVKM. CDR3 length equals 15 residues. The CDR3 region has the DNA TGTGCCAGCAGCCCGGGGGGGCAGACTAATGAAAAACTGTTTTTT. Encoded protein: CASSPGGQTNEKLFF.

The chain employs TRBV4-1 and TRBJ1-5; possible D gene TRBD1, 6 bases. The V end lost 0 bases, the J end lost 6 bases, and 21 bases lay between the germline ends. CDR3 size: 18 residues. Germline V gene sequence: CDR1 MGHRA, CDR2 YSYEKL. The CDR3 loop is CASSQDWSSGARAQPQHF. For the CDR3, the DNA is TGCGCCAGCAGCCAAGATTGGAGTTCGGGGGCCCGGGCTCAGCCCCAGCATTTT.

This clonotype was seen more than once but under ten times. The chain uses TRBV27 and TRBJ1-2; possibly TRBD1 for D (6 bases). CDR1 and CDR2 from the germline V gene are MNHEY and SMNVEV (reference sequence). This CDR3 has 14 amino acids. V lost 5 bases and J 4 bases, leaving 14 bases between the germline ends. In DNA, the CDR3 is TGTGCCAGCAGTCATAAGGGGGGAGGCTATGGCTACACCTTC. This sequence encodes CASSHKGGGYGYTF.

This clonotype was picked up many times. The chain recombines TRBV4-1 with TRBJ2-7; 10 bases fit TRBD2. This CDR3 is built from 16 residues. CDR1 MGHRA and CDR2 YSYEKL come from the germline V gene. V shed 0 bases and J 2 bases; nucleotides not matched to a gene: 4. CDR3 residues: CASSQETSGMTYEQYF. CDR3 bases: TGCGCCAGCAGCCAAGAAACTAGCGGGATGACCTACGAGCAGTACTTC.

CDR3 sequence reads: CASSSIRGEQYF. CDR3 coding DNA: TGTGCCAGCAGTTCCATCAGGGGCGAGCAGTACTTC. The chain is built from TRBV6-5 and TRBJ2-7; tentative D call: TRBD1 (6 bases). The CDR3 has 12 residues. V lost 4 bases and J lost 6, with 10 bases in between. CDR1 is MNHEY, CDR2 SVGAGI, per germline.

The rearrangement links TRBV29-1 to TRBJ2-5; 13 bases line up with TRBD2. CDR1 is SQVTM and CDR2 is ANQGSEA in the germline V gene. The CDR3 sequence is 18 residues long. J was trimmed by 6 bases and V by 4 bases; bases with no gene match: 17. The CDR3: CSVVLGSLTSGGSKTQYF. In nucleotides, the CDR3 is TGCAGCGTTGTTTTGGGGTCCTTGACTAGCGGGGGGTCTAAGACCCAGTACTTC.